The 28 T cell receptor beta chains below come from one sample, sequenced in a study of CD8+ T cells in alopecia areata. Extraction of RNA preceded its reverse transcription into cDNA, which served as the sequencing template. Generated by immunoSEQ multiplex PCR, the TCRdb table keeps only in-frame clones and is missing some. This sample has 200,000 to 300,000 clones, each found more than once. A panel of CD4, CD8alpha, NKG2D, NKG2ACE and other markers served to sort pooled cutaneous lymph node cells. The sequenced sample was CD4+ T cells sorted from a lymph node. These receptors came from a C3H/HeJ mouse with alopecia areata. This mouse strain has H2-k as its MHC haplotype.

As to this clone: Genes here carry mouse names. The read stops 4 residues short of the end of the CDR3; the missing end is completed from the germline J gene. The chain couples TRBV31 to TRBJ2-3; the match to TRBD2 covers 9 bases. The CDR3 consists of 15 residues. Per the germline V gene, CDR1 is GKSSPN and CDR2 is SITVG. The trim removed 3 bases at V and 0 bases at J, leaving 4 bases unmatched. Incomplete CDR3 DNA: TGTGCCTGGAGCCATGGGGGGGCTAGTGCAGAA. It yields the protein CAWSHGGASAE. The whole CDR3 reads CAWSHGGASAETLYF.

Remarks on this clone: Any gene name here is a mouse gene name. This CDR3 reads CASSEHDRGRNTGQLYF. The part of the CDR3 DNA that was read is TGTGCCAGCAGTGAACACGACAGGGGGCGAAACACCGGG. The rearrangement links TRBV13-1 to TRBJ2-2, with 10 bases that match TRBD1. The sequenced fragment ends 4 residues before the CDR3 boundary, so the rest is inferred from the germline J gene. Germline CDR1 NSHNY, CDR2 SYGAGN. J was trimmed by 1 base and V by 2 bases; bases with no gene match: 5. CDR3 length: 17 residues.

This clone has just a few counts. Mouse gene names apply. The sequence runs out 4 residues before the end of the CDR3; the remainder is reconstructed from the germline J gene. Other DNA sequences within the sample encode an identical CDR3. The chain is built from TRBV13-1 and TRBJ1-1, with TRBD1 matching over 9 bases. CDR1 is NSHNY, CDR2 SYGAGN, per germline. The CDR3 has 14 residues. V was clipped by 3 bases and J by 3 bases; unmatched bases: 3. The covered CDR3 bases are TGTGCCAGCAGTGGGGGACAGGGAGACACA. Amino acid sequence: CASSGGQGDT. The CDR3 as a whole reads CASSGGQGDTEVFF.

Details on this clone: Gene names follow the mouse nomenclature. Sequencing ends 4 residues short of the CDR3 end; the germline J gene provides the rest. The chain has TRBV13-1 and TRBJ2-4; TRBD1 aligns across 11 bases. The CDR3 consists of 18 residues. The trim removed 0 bases at V and 0 bases at J, leaving 6 bases unmatched. From germline, CDR1 is NSHNY and CDR2 SYGAGN. CDR3 DNA, as far as it was read: TGTGCCAGCAGTGATGCAAGGACAGGGGGCCCTAGTCAAAAC. This encodes CASSDARTGGPSQN. From start to end, the CDR3 is CASSDARTGGPSQNTLYF.

This clone occurred a few times. Genes and germline are mouse. Other DNA sequences in this sample translate to the same CDR3. Partial CDR3 DNA: TGTGCCAGCAGTGATGAACAAGCAAACACA. Translated, it gives CASSDEQANT. The entire CDR3 protein is CASSDEQANTEVFF. J is TRBJ1-1 and V is TRBV13-3; no clear D gene. The read gets to within 4 residues of the CDR3 end, and the germline J gene fills in the rest. The CDR3 totals 14 residues. V lost 0 bases, J lost 0 bases, and 6 bases lay in between. The V gene's germline CDR1 is NNHDY and CDR2 SYVADS.

Of note for this clone: Any gene name here is a mouse gene name. Read data end 4 residues before the CDR3 end; the end is taken from the germline J gene. The rearrangement joins TRBV1 to TRBJ2-7; D is unresolved. Looked up from germline, CDR1 is NSQYPW and CDR2 is LRSPGD (reference sequence). CDR3 length: 12 residues. CDR3 protein: CTCSVTLYEQYF. Incomplete CDR3 DNA: TGCACCTGCAGTGTGACTCTTTAT.

In regard to this clone: The genes are named according to mouse. The read is 4 residues too short to cover the CDR3 end, so that end is filled in from the germline J gene. The chain couples TRBV1 to TRBJ2-3; 7 nucleotides agree with TRBD2. Per germline, CDR1 NSQYPW and CDR2 LRSPGD (reference sequence). The CDR3 runs 16 residues. V trimming: 1 base; J trimming: 0 bases; junction bases outside the gene matches: 4. The sequenced CDR3 bases are TGCACCTGCAGTGCAGGTCGGGGGGGGAGTGCAGAA. Residues: CTCSAGRGGSAE. The full CDR3 protein is CTCSAGRGGSAETLYF.

This clone appeared a few times. Genes and germline are mouse. The read terminates 4 residues ahead of where the CDR3 ends, so the germline J gene completes it. Other DNA sequences of this sample code for an identical CDR3. The chain joins TRBV13-1 to TRBJ2-4, with TRBD2 matching over 11 bases. V lost 5 bases and J lost 0; bases outside the gene matches: 2. The CDR3 spans 15 residues. Germline CDR1 NSHNY, CDR2 SYGAGN. Incomplete CDR3 DNA: TGTGCCAGCAGAGGGACTGGGGGTAGTCAAAAC. Protein product: CASRGTGGSQN. From start to end, the CDR3 is CASRGTGGSQNTLYF.

This clone has more than one count but fewer than ten. Gene names follow the mouse nomenclature. The missing CDR3 end, 4 residues past where the read stops, is filled in from the germline J gene. This chain connects TRBV13-1 to TRBJ2-2; D might be TRBD1 (5 bases). This CDR3 is 15 amino acids long. Germline loops: CDR1 NSHNY, CDR2 SYGAGN. Trimming stripped 4 bases from V and 0 bases from J, with 10 bases between. The CDR3 bases that were read are TGTGCCAGCAGTTGGACACCTGCAAACACCGGG. Amino acids: CASSWTPANTG. Given in full, the CDR3 is CASSWTPANTGQLYF.

This clone was recorded many times. These gene names are mouse names. The read is 4 residues too short to cover the CDR3 end, so that end is filled in from the germline J gene. This specimen includes other DNA sequences encoding the same CDR3. This chain links TRBV1 with TRBJ1-2; D unclear. Looked up from germline, CDR1 is NSQYPW and CDR2 is LRSPGD (reference sequence). CDR3 length equals 13 residues. The V and J ends lost 1 base and 1 base respectively, with 4 bases between them. CDR3 DNA, as far as it was read: TGCACCTGCAGTGCAGGACAAAACTCC. Translated, it gives CTCSAGQNS. The full CDR3 reads CTCSAGQNSDYTF. The full variable domain, rest sourced from reference TRBV1 and TRBJ1-2, is VTLLEQNPRWRLVPRGQAVNLRCILKNSQYPWMSWYQQDLQKQLQWLFTLRSPGDKEVKSLPGADYLATRVTDTELRLQVANMSQGRTLYCTCSAGQNSDYTFGSGTRLLVI.

This clone turned up a few times. The listed genes are named as in mouse. The read comes to an end 4 residues before the CDR3 does, leaving the germline J gene to fill in the end. This chain links TRBV1 with TRBJ2-7; possible D gene TRBD1, 5 bases. The CDR3 runs to 13 residues. Per germline, CDR1 NSQYPW and CDR2 LRSPGD (reference sequence). The DNA read from the CDR3 is TGCACCTGCAGTGCAGTAAGGGGAGAT. This translates into CTCSAVRGD. The full CDR3 is CTCSAVRGDEQYF.

This clone turned up a few times. Genes and germline come from the mouse. The read comes to an end 4 residues before the CDR3 does, leaving the germline J gene to fill in the end. Other DNA sequences in the same sample also yield this CDR3. V and J are TRBV19 and TRBJ2-4; weak D call: TRBD2 (6 bases). Germline V gene lookup returns CDR1 FNHDT and CDR2 SITEND (reference sequence). V was cut by 2 bases and J by 0 bases, with 10 bases left in between. The CDR3 is made up of 15 amino acids. Here the CDR3 reads CASSIWGSSQNTLYF. The part of the CDR3 DNA that was read is TGTGCCAGCAGTATTTGGGGGTCTAGTCAAAAC.

A remark on this clone: The gene names here belong to mouse. The CDR3 goes on 4 residues after the read ends, and that part is filled in from the germline J gene. V is TRBV31 and J is TRBJ2-2, with 9 nucleotides matching TRBD1. V lost 3 bases to trimming and J lost 6 bases; unmatched junction nucleotides: 2. The CDR3 sequence is 13 residues long. CDR1 is GKSSPN and CDR2 is SITVG in the germline V gene. The CDR3 sequence is CAWSRQGAGQLYF. Incomplete CDR3 DNA: TGTGCCTGGAGCCGACAGGGGGCCGGG.

This clone was counted only a few times. Mouse names are used for the genes. The read falls 4 residues short of the CDR3 end, and the missing part is taken from the germline J gene. Other DNA sequences of this sample code for an identical CDR3. The V gene is TRBV13-1, the J gene TRBJ2-3, with 8 positions matching TRBD1. The germline gives CDR1 NSHNY, CDR2 SYGAGN. The junction had 0 bases not matched to a gene; V was cut back by 0 bases and J by 0 bases. This CDR3 is built from 15 residues. The CDR3 here is CASSDGQGSAETLYF. Incomplete CDR3 DNA: TGTGCCAGCAGTGATGGACAGGGGAGTGCAGAA.

This clone has just a few counts. Gene names follow the mouse nomenclature. The read terminates 3 residues ahead of where the CDR3 ends, so the germline J gene completes it. This rearrangement joins TRBV19 to TRBJ1-6, with 7 bases lining up with TRBD1. TRBJ1-6 belongs to the ORF category, with a function that is uncertain. The CDR3 contains 16 residues. V trimming: 0 bases; J trimming: 5 bases; junction bases outside the gene matches: 5. Germline V gives CDR1 FNHDT, CDR2 SITEND (reference sequence). The CDR3 loop reads CASSIGETGNNSPLYF. The CDR3 DNA, read in part, is TGTGCCAGCAGTATAGGAGAGACAGGGAATAATTCGCCC.

This clone was found many times. Gene labels here are mouse ones. The read halts 4 residues ahead of the CDR3 end, with the missing end drawn from the germline J gene. This chain links TRBV13-1 with TRBJ2-3; TRBD2 matches at 9 bases. V lost 3 bases and J lost 0; bases outside the gene matches: 8. Germline-derived CDR1 and CDR2 are NSHNY and SYGAGN. The CDR3 runs to 17 residues. CDR3 sequence: CASSGGTGSSSAETLYF. The sequenced part of the CDR3 DNA is TGTGCCAGCAGTGGCGGGACTGGGAGTTCTAGTGCAGAA.

On this clone: Gene labels here are mouse ones. The read ends 4 residues shy of where the CDR3 ends; the end is completed using the germline J gene. The chain joins TRBV14 to TRBJ2-7; 9 bases fit TRBD1. With 5 bases clipped from V and 2 bases from J, the junction kept 5 bases outside the gene matches. CDR1 and CDR2 from the germline V gene are SGHDT and FRDEAV. The CDR3 contains 14 residues. The CDR3 spells CASSLGTGPYEQYF. The CDR3 DNA, read in part, is TGTGCCAGCAGCCTGGGGACAGGGCCCTAT.

In regard to this clone: Here the gene names and germline are mouse. This CDR3 reads CASSDIPKNNSPLYF. The CDR3 DNA, read in part, is TGTGCCAGCAGTGATATCCCAAAAAATAATTCGCCC. This sequence joins TRBV13-3 and TRBJ1-6; D is undetermined. The read falls 3 residues short of the CDR3 end, and the missing part is taken from the germline J gene. TRBJ1-6 is labeled an ORF, and its function is uncertain. Germline assignment: CDR1 NNHDY and CDR2 SYVADS. The CDR3 length is 15 residues. V was trimmed by 1 base and J by 5 bases, leaving 10 bases between them.

This clone came up a few times. Gene names refer to mouse genes. The sequence runs out 4 residues before the end of the CDR3; the remainder is reconstructed from the germline J gene. The chain couples TRBV31 to TRBJ2-3, with TRBD2 matching over 10 bases. Trimming at V came to 0 bases and at J to 0 bases, leaving 3 bases not matched to a gene. This CDR3 contains 16 residues. Germline V CDR1 and CDR2: GKSSPN, SITVG. CDR3 residues: CAWSLDWGSSAETLYF. The DNA read from the CDR3 is TGTGCCTGGAGTCTGGACTGGGGGAGTAGTGCAGAA.

In regard to this clone: Genes and germline are mouse. The DNA ends 4 residues before the CDR3 does, and the rest of the CDR3 is filled in from the germline J gene. The rearrangement uses TRBV19 and TRBJ2-1; D might be TRBD1 (5 bases). CDR1 is FNHDT, CDR2 SITEND, per germline (reference sequence). Deletions cut 5 bases from V and 0 bases from J, with 6 bases between. The CDR3 is 13 amino acids. The covered CDR3 bases are TGTGCCAGCAGACAGGATAACTATGCT. Protein sequence: CASRQDNYA. The entire CDR3 reads CASRQDNYAEQFF.

This clone was picked up many times. Each gene name is a mouse one. The CDR3 end lies 4 residues beyond the end of the read and is filled in from the germline J gene. Other DNA variants within this sample encode the same CDR3. This rearrangement joins TRBV13-1 to TRBJ2-1; TRBD2 matches 9 bases. J was trimmed by 0 bases and V by 3 bases; bases with no gene match: 1. CDR3 length: 15 amino acids. Germline lookup yields CDR1 NSHNY and CDR2 SYGAGN. This CDR3 is CASSGLGANYAEQFF. The sequenced part of the CDR3 DNA is TGTGCCAGCAGTGGACTGGGGGCTAACTATGCT.

This clone was seen more than once but under ten times. The gene symbols are mouse symbols. Read data end 4 residues before the CDR3 end; the end is taken from the germline J gene. The chain employs TRBV13-1 and TRBJ2-4, with TRBD1 matching over 9 bases. From germline, CDR1 is NSHNY and CDR2 SYGAGN. The CDR3 length is 14 residues. The CDR3 DNA, read in part, is TGTGCCAGCAGTGATGTGGACAGGGGAAAC. Its translation is CASSDVDRGN. The complete CDR3 sequence is CASSDVDRGNTLYF.

Turning to this clone: Each gene name is a mouse one. The sequenced fragment ends 4 residues before the CDR3 boundary, so the rest is inferred from the germline J gene. The genes are TRBV13-1 and TRBJ2-3; D may be TRBD1 (7 bases). Germline assignment: CDR1 NSHNY and CDR2 SYGAGN. The CDR3 spans 15 residues. Trimming stripped 4 bases from V and 0 bases from J, with 12 bases between. The sequenced CDR3 bases are TGTGCCAGCAGTTCAGGGGGGTCTAGTGCAGAA. Its translation is CASSSGGSSAE. The whole CDR3 sequence reads CASSSGGSSAETLYF.

This clone was seen a few times. The germline and genes are mouse ones. The read terminates 4 residues ahead of where the CDR3 ends, so the germline J gene completes it. This chain uses TRBV13-1 with TRBJ2-4; D is ambiguous. Germline V gives CDR1 NSHNY, CDR2 SYGAGN. V was trimmed by 1 base and J by 0 bases, leaving 3 bases between them. This CDR3 contains 13 residues. CDR3 DNA (partial): TGTGCCAGCAGTGATCAAAGTCAAAAC. Its translation: CASSDQSQN. The whole CDR3 protein reads CASSDQSQNTLYF.

About this clone: Gene names follow the mouse nomenclature. The CDR3 is cut off 4 residues early in the read; its end comes from the germline J gene. The sample contains more than one DNA sequence encoding this CDR3. The chain employs TRBV19 and TRBJ2-1; D possibly corresponds to TRBD1 (6 bases). This CDR3 region has 14 residues. V was clipped by 2 bases and J by 1 base, with 7 bases between them. The V gene's germline CDR1 is FNHDT and CDR2 SITEND (reference sequence). CDR3 in amino acids: CASSIQGNYAEQFF. CDR3 bases read: TGTGCCAGCAGTATTCAGGGGAACTATGCT.

On this clone: These gene names are mouse names. The read halts 4 residues ahead of the CDR3 end, with the missing end drawn from the germline J gene. This same CDR3 is encoded by further DNA sequences in the sample. This sequence joins TRBV19 and TRBJ2-2; TRBD1 aligns across 9 bases. The V segment lost 3 bases and the J segment 3 bases; nucleotides outside the gene matches: 3. Germline V gene sequence: CDR1 FNHDT, CDR2 SITEND (reference sequence). The CDR3 sequence is 15 residues long. The sequenced CDR3 bases are TGTGCCAGCAGTAGGACAGGGGTTGACACCGGG. Amino acids: CASSRTGVDTG. From start to end, the CDR3 is CASSRTGVDTGQLYF.

This clone was counted a few times. The gene names here belong to mouse. Sequencing ends 3 residues short of the CDR3 end; the germline J gene provides the rest. The chain is built from TRBV17 and TRBJ1-6; 7 positions match TRBD1. TRBJ1-6 is reported as an ORF; its role is uncertain. V lost 4 bases, J lost 8 bases, and 5 bases stayed unmatched. CDR1 and CDR2 from the germline V gene are MNHDT and YYDKIL. This CDR3 is 14 amino acids long. The sequenced CDR3 bases are TGTGCTAGCAGTACCAGGGGGGAGGATTCGCCC. Translated, it gives CASSTRGEDSP. The full CDR3 is CASSTRGEDSPLYF.

This clone was seen ten or more times. Gene names and germline refer to mouse. The read ends 4 residues before the CDR3 terminus; that terminus is restored from the germline J gene. This sequence joins TRBV17 and TRBJ2-3; tentatively, D is TRBD1 (5 bases). This CDR3 has 12 amino acids. Germline assignment: CDR1 MNHDT and CDR2 YYDKIL. Incomplete CDR3 DNA: TGTGCTAGCAGTCCTCAGGGAGAA. This sequence encodes CASSPQGE. The entire CDR3 protein reads CASSPQGETLYF.